This entry describes one TCR beta chain. Its target is not known. This CDR3 has 15 amino acids. Looked up from germline, CDR1 is SEHNR and CDR2 is FQNEAQ (reference sequence). This entry belongs to a study of shared clonotypes between healthy human individuals. About the study: CD8 memory received one plate per donor, CD8 naive two, CD4 memory three and CD4 naive three. Overall study findings and caveats: Naive CD4 clonotypes overlapped across a handful of donors at about 5.2%.

There were no recent acute infections or vaccinations among the donors, who were healthy HIV-negative adults. As handled by the study authors: With immunoSEQ giving junction-only sequences and no quality scores, filtering differed. Profiling relied on immunoSEQ multiplex PCR, and the TCRdb table lists in-frame clones only, not all of them. The DNA gave D and trimming, while V, J and clone size come from that table. Altogether 2.3 million or so clones are present, approximately 93% being singletons, with the ten largest covering roughly 0.36%. This chain links TRBV7-9 with TRBJ2-5; the match to TRBD2 covers 7 bases. The DNA end lines up better with TRBJ2-7; the J call may be wrong. The TCR sequence derives from a man between 18 and 35 years old in good health. Some clones in this sample may be carry-over from other donors' samples. Sequenced: naive CD4+ T cells from PBMCs. Subset defined: CD45RA+ positively selected. CDR3 loop: CASSLLGGSVYEQYF. CDR3 in DNA: TGTGCCAGCAGCTTACTCGGCGGGAGTGTATACGAGCAGTACTTC.